This T cell receptor (beta chain) is drawn from a study of CD8+CD57+ T cells in acquired aplastic anemia. Per germline, CDR1 SGHTA and CDR2 FQGNSA. The V gene lost 4 bases and the J gene lost 8 bases, with 15 bases spanning the gap. The CDR3 is 14 residues long. Profiling of TCR beta VDJ combinations and CDR3 sequences used genomic DNA as template. TCRdb recomputed calls from the reads with MiXCR, one row per CDR3 protein. The table shows about 400,000 distinct CDR3 sequences, with 65% to 80% occurring only once. This clonotype originated in a human donor in good health, serving as a control. The gene calls are TRBV7-2 and TRBJ2-1; D is perhaps TRBD2 (5 bases). Material: sorted CD4+, CD8+, or CD8+CD57+ T cells (not recorded which) from PBMCs. In DNA, the CDR3 is TGTGCCAGCAGCTCGGAAGGGAGTCGGGATGAGCAGTTCTTC. Its protein product is CASSSEGSRDEQFF. Full variable domain (remainder filled in from reference TRBV7-2 and TRBJ2-1): GAGVSQSPSNKVTEKGKDVELRCDPISGHTALYWYRQSLGQGLEFLIYFQGNSAPDKSGLPSDRFSAERTGGSVSTLTIQRTQQEDSAVYLCASSSEGSRDEQFFGPGTRLTVL.